This T cell receptor (beta chain) came from a study of cytomegalovirus exposure and HLA in healthy donors. Each donor was healthy, and each was a bone marrow donor. The PCR was carried out with 60 Vbeta primers and 13 Jbeta primers. The method was immunoSEQ multiplex PCR; TCRdb's version includes in-frame clones alone and lacks a portion of them. The profile shows roughly 120,000 clones, 55% to 75% of them singletons. Study outcomes and limitations: With DRB1 most and HLA-C fewest, TCR association rates differed between HLA loci in a later analysis.

In the case of this clone: What it binds is unknown.

Sequenced sample: PBMCs. This TCR was sampled from a woman aged 40 to 50 in good health and CMV-seropositive.

CDR3 loop: CASSKGGFRGNQPQHF. CDR3 coding DNA: TGTGCCAGCAGCAAAGGGGGCTTTAGGGGCAATCAGCCCCAGCATTTT. The genes are TRBV4-2 and TRBJ1-5; 7 nucleotides match TRBD1. V lost 5 bases to trimming and J lost 2 bases; unmatched junction nucleotides: 9. The CDR3 extends over 16 amino acids. The germline V gene encodes CDR1 LGHNA and CDR2 YNFKEQ.